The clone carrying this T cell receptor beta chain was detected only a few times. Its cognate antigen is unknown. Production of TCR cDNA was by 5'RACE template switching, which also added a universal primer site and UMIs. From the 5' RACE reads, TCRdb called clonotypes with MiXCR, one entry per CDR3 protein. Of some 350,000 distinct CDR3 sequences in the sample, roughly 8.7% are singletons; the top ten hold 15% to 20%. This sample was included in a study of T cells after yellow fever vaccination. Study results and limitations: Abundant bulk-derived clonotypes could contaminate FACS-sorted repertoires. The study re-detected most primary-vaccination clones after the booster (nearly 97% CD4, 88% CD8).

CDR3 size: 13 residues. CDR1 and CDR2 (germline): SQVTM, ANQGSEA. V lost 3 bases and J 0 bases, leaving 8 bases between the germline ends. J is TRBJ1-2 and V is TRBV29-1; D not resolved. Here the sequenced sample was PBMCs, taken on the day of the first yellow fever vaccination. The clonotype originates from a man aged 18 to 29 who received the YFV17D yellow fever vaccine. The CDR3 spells CSVDAGANYGYTF. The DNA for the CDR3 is TGCAGCGTTGACGCAGGCGCTAACTATGGCTACACCTTC.